Listed below are T cell receptor beta chains from one sample, sequenced in a study of T cell responses to AZD1222 COVID-19 vaccine. The table came from immunoSEQ multiplex PCR; TCRdb's copy has only in-frame clones and leaves some out. Seen here are 150,000 to 200,000 clones, 85% to 95% observed once, and the top ten hold 1.5% to 2%. The specimen was peripheral blood, collected 28 days after the second AZD1222 dose. The receptor set was obtained from an adult who received the AZD1222 COVID-19 vaccine. Both conserved end residues are trimmed from each CDR3.

J gene | V gene | CDR3 protein
TRBJ1-4 | TRBV6-5 | ASSYQSTNEKLF
TRBJ2-4 | TRBV4-1 | ASSRGLAGGQAKNIQY
TRBJ2-1 | TRBV6-1 | ASSDRGNEQF
TRBJ1-4 | TRBV18 | ASSLRTGDEKLF
TRBJ2-1 | TRBV10-2 | ASKGTSGSNEQF
TRBJ1-3 | TRBV6-5 | ASRTGNSGNTIY
TRBJ1-5 | TRBV7-9 | ASSSTGGNQPQH
TRBJ2-1 | TRBV21-1 | ASSNQDRVVNEQF
TRBJ2-1 | TRBV11-2 | ASSLASGVQGF
TRBJ1-6 | TRBV6-4 | ASPRHNSPLH
TRBJ2-2 | TRBV20-1 | SASQLAGGSAGELF
TRBJ1-4 | TRBV12-3/TRBV12-4 | ASLGFGDEKLF
TRBJ2-1 | TRBV5-5 | ASSLDRGRYNEQF
TRBJ1-6 | TRBV5-4 | ASSSSSGTGNSPLH
TRBJ2-5 | TRBV19 | ASSMYGKETQY
TRBJ2-7 | TRBV12-3/TRBV12-4 | ASSYPATYEQY
TRBJ1-5 | TRBV18 | ASSLPGGANQPQH
TRBJ1-1 | TRBV2 | ASSEGAPAYAF